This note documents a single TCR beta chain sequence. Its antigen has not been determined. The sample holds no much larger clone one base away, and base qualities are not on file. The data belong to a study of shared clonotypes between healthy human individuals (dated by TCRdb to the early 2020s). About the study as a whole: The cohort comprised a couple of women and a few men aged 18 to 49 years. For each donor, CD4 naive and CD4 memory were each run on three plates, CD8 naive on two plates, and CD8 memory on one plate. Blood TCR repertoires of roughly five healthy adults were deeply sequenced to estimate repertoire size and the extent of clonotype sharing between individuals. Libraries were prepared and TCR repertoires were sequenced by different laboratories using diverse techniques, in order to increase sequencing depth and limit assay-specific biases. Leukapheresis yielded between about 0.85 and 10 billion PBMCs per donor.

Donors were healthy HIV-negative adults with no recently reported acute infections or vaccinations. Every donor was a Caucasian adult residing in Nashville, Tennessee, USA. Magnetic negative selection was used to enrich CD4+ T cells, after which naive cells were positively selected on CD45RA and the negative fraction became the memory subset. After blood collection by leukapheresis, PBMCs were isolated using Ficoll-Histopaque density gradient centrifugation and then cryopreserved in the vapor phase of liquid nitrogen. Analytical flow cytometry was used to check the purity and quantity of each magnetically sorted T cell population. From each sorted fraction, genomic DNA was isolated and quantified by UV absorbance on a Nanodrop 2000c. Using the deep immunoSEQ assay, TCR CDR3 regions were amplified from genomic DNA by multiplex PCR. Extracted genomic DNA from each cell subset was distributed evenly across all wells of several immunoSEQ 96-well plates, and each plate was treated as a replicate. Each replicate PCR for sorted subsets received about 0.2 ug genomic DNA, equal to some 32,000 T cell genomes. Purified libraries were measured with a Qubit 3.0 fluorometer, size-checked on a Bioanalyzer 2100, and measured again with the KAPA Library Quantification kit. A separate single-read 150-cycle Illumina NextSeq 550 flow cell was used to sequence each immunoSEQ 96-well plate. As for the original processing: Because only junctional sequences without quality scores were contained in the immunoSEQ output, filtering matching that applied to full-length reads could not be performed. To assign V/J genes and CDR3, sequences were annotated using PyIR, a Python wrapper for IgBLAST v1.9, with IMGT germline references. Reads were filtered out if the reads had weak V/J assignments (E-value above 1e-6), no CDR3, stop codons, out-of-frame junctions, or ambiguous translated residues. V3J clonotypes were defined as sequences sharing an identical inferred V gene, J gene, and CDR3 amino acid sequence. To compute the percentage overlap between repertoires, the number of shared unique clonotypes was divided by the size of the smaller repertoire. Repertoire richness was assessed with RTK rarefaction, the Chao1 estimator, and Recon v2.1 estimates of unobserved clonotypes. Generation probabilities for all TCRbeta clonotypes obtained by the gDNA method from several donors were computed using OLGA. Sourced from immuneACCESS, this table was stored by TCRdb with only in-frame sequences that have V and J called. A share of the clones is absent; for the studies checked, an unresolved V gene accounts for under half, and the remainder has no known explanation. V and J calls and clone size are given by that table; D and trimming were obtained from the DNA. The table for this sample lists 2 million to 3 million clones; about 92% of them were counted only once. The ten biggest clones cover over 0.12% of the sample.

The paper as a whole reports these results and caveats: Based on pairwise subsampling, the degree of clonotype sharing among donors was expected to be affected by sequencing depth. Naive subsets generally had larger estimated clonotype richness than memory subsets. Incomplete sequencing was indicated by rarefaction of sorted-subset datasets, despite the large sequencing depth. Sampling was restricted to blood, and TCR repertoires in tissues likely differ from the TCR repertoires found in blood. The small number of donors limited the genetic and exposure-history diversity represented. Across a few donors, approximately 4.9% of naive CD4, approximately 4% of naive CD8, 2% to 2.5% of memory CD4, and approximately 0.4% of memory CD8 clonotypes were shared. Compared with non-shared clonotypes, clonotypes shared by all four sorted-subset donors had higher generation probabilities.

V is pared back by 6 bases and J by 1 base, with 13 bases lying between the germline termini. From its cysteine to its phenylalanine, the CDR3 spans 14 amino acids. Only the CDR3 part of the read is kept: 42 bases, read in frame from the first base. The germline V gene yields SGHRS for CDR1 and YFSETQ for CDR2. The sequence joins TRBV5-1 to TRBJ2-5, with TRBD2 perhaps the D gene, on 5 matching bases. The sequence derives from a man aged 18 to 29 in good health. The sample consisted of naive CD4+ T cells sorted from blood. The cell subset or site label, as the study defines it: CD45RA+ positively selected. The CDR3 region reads CASNLYRGQETQYF. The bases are TGCGCCAGCAACCTATACCGGGGCCAAGAGACCCAGTACTTC.